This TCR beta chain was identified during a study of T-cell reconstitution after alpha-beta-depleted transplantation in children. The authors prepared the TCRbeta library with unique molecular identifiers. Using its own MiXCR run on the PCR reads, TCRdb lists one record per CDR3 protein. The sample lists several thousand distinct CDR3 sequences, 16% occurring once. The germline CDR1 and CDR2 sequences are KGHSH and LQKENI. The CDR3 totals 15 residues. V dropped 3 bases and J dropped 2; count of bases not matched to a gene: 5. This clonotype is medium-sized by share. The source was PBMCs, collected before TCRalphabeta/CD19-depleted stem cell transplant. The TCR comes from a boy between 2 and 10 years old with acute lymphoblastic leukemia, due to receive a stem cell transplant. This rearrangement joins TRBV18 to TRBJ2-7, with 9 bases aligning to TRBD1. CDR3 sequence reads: CASSPKQGAPYEQYF. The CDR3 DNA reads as TGTGCCAGCTCACCCAAACAGGGGGCCCCCTACGAGCAGTACTTC. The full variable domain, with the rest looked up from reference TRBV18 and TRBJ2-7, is NAGVMQNPRHLVRRRGQEARLRCSPMKGHSHVYWYRQLPEEGLKFMVYLQKENIIDESGMPKERFSAEFPKEGPSILRIQQVVRGDSAAYFCASSPKQGAPYEQYFGPGTRLTVT.